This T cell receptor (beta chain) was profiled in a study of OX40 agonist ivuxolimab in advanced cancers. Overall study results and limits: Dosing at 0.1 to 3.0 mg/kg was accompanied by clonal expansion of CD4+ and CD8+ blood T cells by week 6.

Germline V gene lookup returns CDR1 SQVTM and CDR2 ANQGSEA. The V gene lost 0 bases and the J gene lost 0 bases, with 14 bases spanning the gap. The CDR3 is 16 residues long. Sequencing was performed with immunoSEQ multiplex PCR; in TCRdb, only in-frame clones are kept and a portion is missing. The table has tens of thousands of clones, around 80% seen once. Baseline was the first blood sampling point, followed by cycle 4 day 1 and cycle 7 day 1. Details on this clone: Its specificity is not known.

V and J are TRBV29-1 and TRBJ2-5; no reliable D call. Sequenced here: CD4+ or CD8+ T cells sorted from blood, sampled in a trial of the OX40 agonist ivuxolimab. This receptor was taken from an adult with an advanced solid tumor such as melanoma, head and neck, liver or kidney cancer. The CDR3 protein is CSVEDELAGYQETQYF. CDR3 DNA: TGCAGCGTTGAAGATGAGTTGGCCGGATACCAAGAGACCCAGTACTTC.